This entry describes one T cell receptor beta chain. The antigen remains undetermined. The assay was immunoSEQ multiplex PCR, and TCRdb's table has in-frame clones only and misses some. Of fewer than 85,000 clones detected, approximately 89% appear once; the ten largest clones hold less than 3%. This record comes from a study of OX40 agonist ivuxolimab in advanced cancers. The overall study: The dose-escalation group included hepatocellular carcinoma, melanoma, renal cell carcinoma and head and neck cancer.

Sampled blood was obtained at baseline, cycle 4 day 1, and cycle 7 day 1. Findings and caveats of the study: On average, CD8+ T cells had more expanded clones than CD4+.

The source material was CD4+ or CD8+ T cells sorted from blood, sampled in a trial of the OX40 agonist ivuxolimab. The source is an adult with an advanced solid tumor such as melanoma, head and neck, liver or kidney cancer.

CDR3 in DNA: TGTGCCAGCAGTGTGACAGGCCCTCTGGGATTGCAGCCCCAGCATTTT. It translates to CASSVTGPLGLQPQHF. V is TRBV28 and J is TRBJ1-5, with a possible D match to TRBD1 (6 bases). The CDR3 is 16 residues long. Trimming shortened V by 5 bases and J by 7 bases, and 21 bases separated the two germline ends. Germline CDR1 is MDHEN and CDR2 is SYDVKM.